This note documents a single T cell receptor beta chain sequence. Its antigen is undetermined. MiXCR, applied by TCRdb to the RT-PCR reads, yields one record per CDR3 protein. The sample yields fewer than 350,000 distinct CDR3 sequences, 20% to 25% seen once. Deletions cut 2 bases from V and 0 bases from J, with 10 bases between. This CDR3 comprises 15 residues. Germline V lookup: CDR1 MDHEN, CDR2 SYDVKM. The entry originates in a study of response to subunit inactivated influenza vaccine. Study results and limitations: The authors proposed limited new T cell recruitment per seasonal influenza vaccination.

This sample comprised PBMCs from blood, obtained approximately 22 months after vaccination. The sequence was collected from a man aged 45-69 years who received an inactivated influenza vaccine. This chain joins TRBV28 and TRBJ1-2, with D perhaps TRBD1 (5 bases). CDR3 in amino acids: CASSLGAASNYGYTF. The CDR3 DNA reads as TGTGCCAGCAGTTTAGGGGCAGCGTCTAACTATGGCTACACCTTC.